The 7 T cell receptor beta chains below come from one sample, sequenced in a study of blood T cells in healthy people across ages. PCR was performed a second time for roughly 6 to 12 cycles using a sample-barcoded 5' primer and a J-beta primer mix. In TCRdb, the 5' RACE reads were re-called with MiXCR into one record per CDR3 protein. The table has 950,000 to 1,200,000 distinct CDR3 sequences, around two fifths seen once. Material: blood. The source is a man aged 18 to 29 in good health.

V and J are TRBV7-8 and TRBJ2-7; maybe TRBD1 (5 bases). V dropped 1 base and J dropped 2 bases, with 12 bases sitting between them. CDR1 is SGHVS, CDR2 FQNEAQ, per germline. CDR3 length equals 15 residues. The CDR3 spells CASSLEATVPYEQYF. CDR3 DNA: TGTGCCAGCAGCTTAGAGGCGACAGTACCCTACGAGCAGTACTTC.

For this clonotype: One end of the junction fails to match germline, which may point to a read error. This chain joins TRBV11-1 and TRBJ2-5; 8 bases are shared with TRBD2. In germline, CDR1 is SGHAT, CDR2 FQDESV (reference sequence). CDR3 length: 15 residues. This CDR3 is CASSFGGGGQEAQYF. The DNA for the CDR3 is TGTGCCAGCAGCTTCGGGGGGGGAGGTCAAGAGGCCCAGTACTTC.

The V gene is TRBV27, the J gene TRBJ1-6; 8 positions agree with TRBD1. Germline V CDR1 and CDR2: MNHEY, SMNVEV (reference sequence). Trimming removed 8 bases from V and 10 bases from J; junction bases left unmatched: 10. The CDR3 is made up of 14 amino acids. The CDR3 sequence: CASEVGTGGSPLHF. Here the CDR3 DNA reads TGTGCCAGCGAAGTCGGGACAGGTGGCTCACCCCTCCACTTT.

The chain employs TRBV5-1 and TRBJ2-2; TRBD2 might be the D (6 bases). This CDR3 contains 17 residues. Trimming pared 0 bases from V and 3 bases from J, leaving 15 bases between. Germline CDR1 is SGHRS and CDR2 is YFSETQ. This chain's CDR3 is CASSLAGSGLYTGELFF. The CDR3 DNA reads as TGCGCCAGCAGCTTGGCGGGTAGCGGACTATACACCGGGGAGCTGTTTTTT.

The chain uses TRBV29-1 and TRBJ1-4; D perhaps matches TRBD1 (5 bases). Trimming cost V 4 bases and J 3 bases, with 9 bases left between them. There are 13 residues in the CDR3. Germline CDR1 SQVTM, CDR2 ANQGSEA. The CDR3 spells CSVAGQPNEKLFF. For the CDR3, the DNA is TGCAGCGTTGCGGGGCAGCCTAATGAAAAACTGTTTTTT.

This rearrangement joins TRBV5-6 to TRBJ1-1; unclear D gene. V shed 0 bases and J shed 3 bases, with 15 bases lying between them. Germline V gene data show CDR1 as SGHDT and CDR2 as YYEEEE. The CDR3 has 16 amino acids. CDR3 region: CASSLGLAAGYTEAFF. CDR3 coding DNA: TGTGCCAGCAGCTTGGGGTTGGCGGCCGGATACACTGAAGCTTTCTTT.

In its sample, this clonotype was seen a few times. The CDR3 DNA reads as TGTGCCAGCACTACAGGGGACGCTGAAGCTTTCTTT. Its protein is CASTTGDAEAFF. The chain couples TRBV25-1 to TRBJ1-1; 7 bases are shared with TRBD1. V dropped 7 bases and J dropped 6; count of bases not matched to a gene: 5. CDR3 size: 12 residues. The germline gives CDR1 MGHDK, CDR2 SYGVNS.